What follows are 30 T cell receptor beta chains derived from one specimen sequenced in a study of blood T cell repertoires in COVID-19. TCRdb keeps only in-frame clones here, not all; method: immunoSEQ multiplex PCR. This table holds 110,000 or so clones, 70% to 90% found once. The sequencing sample was made of peripheral blood. The source of these receptors is a man aged 35 to 55 with acute or convalescent COVID-19.

The chain joins TRBV5-8 to TRBJ2-1, with a weak D call TRBD1 (6 bases). The V end was cut by 4 bases, the J end by 3 bases, with 17 bases between. The CDR3 extends over 16 amino acids. Germline CDR1 SGHTS, CDR2 YDEGEE. CDR3 coding DNA: TGTGCCAGCAGCCACGGAGTCCGGACAGACTACAATGAGCAGTTCTTC. This translates into CASSHGVRTDYNEQFF.

V is TRBV5-1 and J is TRBJ1-4; no clear D gene. Germline V gives CDR1 SGHRS, CDR2 YFSETQ. V gave up 2 bases and J gave up 1 base, with 9 bases separating them. The CDR3 has 15 residues. In DNA, the CDR3 is TGCGCCAGCAGCTTCTCCCGGGGAACTAATGAAAAACTGTTTTTT. This translates into CASSFSRGTNEKLFF.

The rearrangement uses TRBV30 and TRBJ2-5; maybe TRBD1 (5 bases). The length of the CDR3 is 13 residues. Per the germline V gene, CDR1 is GTSNPN and CDR2 is SVGIG (reference sequence). V lost 4 bases to trimming and J lost 4 bases, with 13 bases between them. The CDR3 DNA follows: TGTGCCTGGATACCCAGGGATAGAGAGACCCAGTACTTC. Translating gives CAWIPRDRETQYF. The full variable domain, completed using reference TRBV30 and TRBJ2-5, is SQTIHQWPATLVQPVGSPLSLECTVEGTSNPNLYWYRQAAGRGLQLLFYSVGIGQISSEVPQNLSASRPQDRQFILSSKKLLLSDSGFYLCAWIPRDRETQYFGPGTRLLVL.

This chain links TRBV6-5 with TRBJ1-1; D remains unclear. With 2 bases removed from V and 7 bases from J, the gap between germline ends came to 11 bases. Germline CDR1 and CDR2: MNHEY and SVGAGI. This CDR3 is built from 13 residues. The CDR3 bases are TGTGCCAGCAGTTACGAGGCAGTAAGTGAAGCTTTCTTT. Translating it yields CASSYEAVSEAFF.

The chain has TRBV3-1 (or the pseudogene TRBV3-2) and TRBJ2-1; 8 bases fit TRBD2. The CDR3 consists of 16 residues. With 4 bases clipped from V and 4 bases from J, the junction kept 9 bases outside the gene matches. Germline assignment: CDR1 LGHDT and CDR2 YNNKEL (reference sequence). DNA of the CDR3: TGTGCCAGCAGCCCACTTGAGCGGGGGCGATACAATGAGCAGTTCTTC. Its translation: CASSPLERGRYNEQFF.

The rearrangement links TRBV5-6 to TRBJ2-3; unclear D gene. The germline V gene has CDR1 SGHDT and CDR2 YYEEEE. This CDR3 region has 13 residues. The V end was cut by 4 bases, the J end by 2 bases, with 8 bases between. DNA of the CDR3: TGTGCCAGCAGCCTCCCCTCCACAGATACGCAGTATTTT. Its translation is CASSLPSTDTQYF. Together with reference TRBV5-6 and TRBJ2-3, the CDR3 gives the full variable domain: DAGVTQSPTHLIKTRGQQVTLRCSPKSGHDTVSWYQQALGQGPQFIFQYYEEEERQRGNFPDRFSGHQFPNYSSELNVNALLLGDSALYLCASSLPSTDTQYFGPGTRLTVL.

To note about this clone: The sample has other DNA sequences that encode this CDR3 too. This chain joins TRBV5-1 and TRBJ2-1, with D maybe TRBD2 (5 bases). CDR1 SGHRS and CDR2 YFSETQ come from the germline V gene. This CDR3 has 15 amino acids. V was trimmed by 0 bases and J by 1 base, leaving 8 bases between them. The CDR3: CASSLEGGSYNEQFF. CDR3 DNA sequence: TGCGCCAGCAGCTTGGAAGGCGGGTCCTACAATGAGCAGTTCTTC. Full variable domain (rest looked up from reference TRBV5-1 and TRBJ2-1): KAGVTQTPRYLIKTRGQQVTLSCSPISGHRSVSWYQQTPGQGLQFLFEYFSETQRNKGNFPGRFSGRQFSNSRSEMNVSTLELGDSALYLCASSLEGGSYNEQFFGPGTRLTVL.

The table lists this clone with a count of one. CDR3 nucleotides: TGCGCCAGCAGCCCTCGAGTAGCGAGCTCCTACAATGAGCAGTTCTTC. This sequence encodes CASSPRVASSYNEQFF. V and J are TRBV4-1 and TRBJ2-1; D might be TRBD2 (5 bases). V lost 4 bases and J lost 0, with 13 bases in between. CDR1 MGHRA and CDR2 YSYEKL come from the germline V gene. The CDR3 sequence is 16 residues long.

The J gene is TRBJ2-3, the V gene TRBV6-1; 9 bases map to TRBD2. The V and J ends lost 3 bases and 6 bases, in that order; junction bases with no gene match: 7. The CDR3 loop spans 15 amino acids. CDR1 and CDR2 from the germline V gene are MNHNS and SASEGT. The CDR3 region has the DNA TGTGCCAGCAGTGAGACTAGCGGTAGGCCGGATACGCAGTATTTT. It encodes CASSETSGRPDTQYF.

The genes are TRBV5-1 and TRBJ2-3; a possible D gene is TRBD2 (6 bases). The germline V gene has CDR1 SGHRS and CDR2 YFSETQ. V was shortened by 0 bases and J by 2 bases, with 10 bases between the two germline ends. There are 15 residues in the CDR3. Written as DNA, the CDR3 is TGCGCCAGCAGCTTGGATCGGGGGTCCACAGATACGCAGTATTTT. Translation gives CASSLDRGSTDTQYF.

The V gene is TRBV19, the J gene TRBJ1-1; no definite D call. The germline CDR1 and CDR2 sequences are LNHDA and SQIVND (reference sequence). V shed 3 bases and J shed 5 bases, with 13 bases lying between them. CDR3 size: 14 residues. Here the CDR3 DNA reads TGTGCCAGTAGTATCGGGGTATTCAGAACTGAAGCTTTCTTT. Amino acids: CASSIGVFRTEAFF.

The chain combines TRBV19 with TRBJ1-1, with 7 bases aligning to TRBD1. The CDR3 loop spans 12 amino acids. Per germline, CDR1 LNHDA and CDR2 SQIVND (reference sequence). The V gene end was trimmed by 7 bases and the J gene end by 9 bases; junction bases not matched to a gene: 8. Here the CDR3 DNA reads TGTGCCAGTACCCCAAGACAGGGAAAAGCTTTCTTT. This sequence encodes CASTPRQGKAFF.

The rearrangement joins TRBV30 to TRBJ1-5; 9 positions match TRBD1. Losses at the gene ends were 3 bases for V and 5 bases for J; bases not matched to a gene: 11. CDR3 length: 16 residues. Germline CDR1 reads GTSNPN; CDR2 reads SVGIG (reference sequence). The CDR3 reads CAWSTLGTGPDQPQHF. CDR3 nucleotide sequence: TGTGCCTGGAGCACCCTCGGGACAGGGCCGGATCAGCCCCAGCATTTT.

The chain is built from TRBV6-5 and TRBJ1-2; D not certain. Germline assignment: CDR1 MNHEY and CDR2 SVGAGI. Trimming took off 4 bases at V and 8 bases at J, with 8 bases between the two ends. There are 11 residues in the CDR3. In DNA, the CDR3 is TGTGCCAGCAGTTCCGGGGTAGGCTACACCTTC. As protein: CASSSGVGYTF.

J is TRBJ1-2 and V is TRBV4-2; 8 bases align to TRBD1. The ends lost 0 bases at V and 8 bases at J; junction bases unmatched: 17. The CDR3 is 18 amino acids. Per germline, CDR1 LGHNA and CDR2 YNFKEQ. The CDR3 nucleotides are TGTGCCAGCAGCCAAGAGCGCAGGGGGCGATTAGGAATAAGCGGCTACACCTTC. This translates into CASSQERRGRLGISGYTF.

V and J are TRBV7-2 and TRBJ2-7, with 8 positions matching TRBD2. Trimming at V came to 4 bases and at J to 2 bases, leaving 10 bases not matched to a gene. This CDR3 has 16 residues. Germline CDR1 SGHTA, CDR2 FQGNSA. The CDR3 loop is CASSSRTSWSTYEQYF. The CDR3 region has the DNA TGTGCCAGCAGCTCCCGGACTAGCTGGAGCACCTACGAGCAGTACTTC.

This sequence joins TRBV11-2 and TRBJ2-1; the match to TRBD2 covers 12 bases. There are 16 residues in the CDR3. Germline CDR1 and CDR2: SGHAT and FQNNGV. The V and J ends lost 1 base and 4 bases, in that order; junction bases with no gene match: 2. Here the CDR3 DNA reads TGTGCCAGCAGCTTAGCTAGCGGGGGGGGTTACAATGAGCAGTTCTTC. Its protein is CASSLASGGGYNEQFF.

The genes are TRBV6-1 and TRBJ1-2; the match to TRBD1 covers 7 bases. The length of the CDR3 is 13 residues. Germline lookup yields CDR1 MNHNS and CDR2 SASEGT. Losses at the gene ends were 5 bases for V and 8 bases for J; bases not matched to a gene: 8. This CDR3 is CASSLPGGNGYTF. DNA of the CDR3: TGTGCCAGCAGTCTCCCAGGGGGGAACGGCTACACCTTC.

This clone has a single count. The chain joins TRBV20-1 to TRBJ1-2, with D perhaps matching TRBD1 (5 bases). The CDR3 runs 13 residues. CDR1 DFQATT and CDR2 SNEGSKA come from the germline V gene (reference sequence). V lost 3 bases to trimming and J lost 7 bases, with 15 bases between them. This CDR3 reads CSASKGRTFGYTF. CDR3 DNA sequence: TGCAGTGCTAGTAAGGGGCGGACGTTTGGCTACACCTTC.

The V call is TRBV7-3, the J call TRBJ2-2; TRBD1 matches at 8 bases. The junction had 7 bases not matched to a gene; V was cut back by 6 bases and J by 4 bases. The CDR3 runs to 15 residues. Germline CDR1 reads SGHTA; CDR2 reads FQGTGA. DNA of the CDR3: TGTGCCAGCAGAGAGGACAGGGTGGGCACCGGGGAGCTGTTTTTT. Translation gives CASREDRVGTGELFF.

The V call is TRBV11-2, the J call TRBJ2-1; 9 positions match TRBD2. V trimming: 5 bases; J trimming: 9 bases; junction bases outside the gene matches: 8. Germline V gene data show CDR1 as SGHAT and CDR2 as FQNNGV. The CDR3 spans 14 residues. The chain's CDR3 is CASSQLRGGTEQFF. The CDR3 coding sequence is TGTGCCAGCAGCCAATTGCGGGGGGGCACTGAGCAGTTCTTC.

The V gene is TRBV7-6, the J gene TRBJ2-5; 9 nucleotides line up with TRBD2. The CDR3 totals 16 residues. V shed 1 base and J 4 bases; nucleotides not matched to a gene: 7. Per the germline V gene, CDR1 is SGHVS and CDR2 is FNYEAQ. CDR3 sequence (DNA): TGTGCCAGCAGCTTAGGTGCGGGGGGGCCGGGAGAGACCCAGTACTTC. Translated: CASSLGAGGPGETQYF.

The J gene is TRBJ1-2, the V gene TRBV29-1, with TRBD1 matching over 7 bases. Germline CDR1 SQVTM, CDR2 ANQGSEA. V was pared by 6 bases and J by 5 bases, with 15 bases of the junction left unmatched. CDR3 length: 15 amino acids. CDR3 loop: CSVIGQVKDVYGYTF. CDR3 DNA: TGCAGCGTGATCGGACAGGTTAAAGACGTTTATGGCTACACCTTC.

The V call is TRBV29-1, the J call TRBJ2-7, with a tentative D call TRBD1 (6 bases). V shed 4 bases and J shed 5 bases, with 15 bases lying between them. Looked up from germline, CDR1 is SQVTM and CDR2 is ANQGSEA. The CDR3 is 13 residues long. Here the CDR3 reads CSVVAGEINEQYF. CDR3 bases: TGCAGCGTTGTCGCAGGGGAGATCAACGAGCAGTACTTC.

The chain carries TRBV5-4 and TRBJ1-2; tentatively, D is TRBD1 (5 bases). The V gene lost 0 bases and the J gene lost 1 base, with 13 bases spanning the gap. The length of the CDR3 is 16 residues. CDR1 SGHNT and CDR2 YYREEE come from the germline V gene (reference sequence). The CDR3 loop reads CASSLGQGAVNYGYTF. Written as DNA, the CDR3 is TGTGCCAGCAGCTTGGGTCAGGGCGCCGTTAACTATGGCTACACCTTC.

The chain has TRBV7-2 and TRBJ1-2; D gene uncertain. CDR1 SGHTA and CDR2 FQGNSA come from the germline V gene. V was clipped by 0 bases and J by 2 bases, with 10 bases between them. The CDR3 covers 15 residues. The CDR3 spells CASSLAAAGNYGYTF. CDR3 DNA: TGTGCCAGCAGCTTAGCGGCGGCGGGGAACTATGGCTACACCTTC.

The CDR3: CASSSQAGANVLTF. The CDR3 nucleotides are TGTGCCAGCAGCTCCCAGGCTGGGGCCAACGTCCTGACTTTC. V usage is TRBV7-9 and J usage is TRBJ2-6; no reliable D call. The germline CDR1 and CDR2 sequences are SEHNR and FQNEAQ (reference sequence). Trimming removed 4 bases from V and 2 bases from J, with 6 bases in between. CDR3 length equals 14 residues. Looking up the rest from reference TRBV7-9 and TRBJ2-6 gives the full variable domain: DTGVSQNPRHKITKRGQNVTFRCDPISEHNRLYWYRQTLGQGPEFLTYFQNEAQLEKSRLLSDRFSAERPKGSFSTLEIQRTEQGDSAMYLCASSSQAGANVLTFGAGSRLTVL.

The rearrangement joins TRBV2 to TRBJ1-1; TRBD1 matches at 7 bases. V was pared by 5 bases and J by 1 base, with 13 bases of the junction left unmatched. The CDR3 has 17 residues. CDR1 and CDR2 (germline): SNHLY, FYNNEI. The CDR3 nucleotides read TGTGCCAGCAGTTACCATCTTGCAGGGGACAGGAACACTGAAGCTTTCTTT. Encoded protein: CASSYHLAGDRNTEAFF.

The chain has TRBV29-1 and TRBJ2-7; 7 bases match TRBD1. Germline V lookup: CDR1 SQVTM, CDR2 ANQGSEA. This CDR3 region has 14 residues. J was trimmed by 2 bases and V by 6 bases; bases with no gene match: 10. Written as DNA, the CDR3 is TGCAGCGTAATTATCCGGGACAGAGCCTACGAGCAGTACTTC. Its translation: CSVIIRDRAYEQYF.

The chain has TRBV5-1 and TRBJ2-7; 7 bases are a match to TRBD1. J gave up 2 bases and V 4 bases, and 6 bases lay outside the gene matches. Germline V CDR1 and CDR2: SGHRS, YFSETQ. This CDR3 is 14 amino acids long. CDR3 amino acids: CASSPGQAPYEQYF. In DNA form, the CDR3 reads TGCGCCAGCAGCCCCGGACAGGCCCCCTACGAGCAGTACTTC. Full variable domain (rest looked up from reference TRBV5-1 and TRBJ2-7): KAGVTQTPRYLIKTRGQQVTLSCSPISGHRSVSWYQQTPGQGLQFLFEYFSETQRNKGNFPGRFSGRQFSNSRSEMNVSTLELGDSALYLCASSPGQAPYEQYFGPGTRLTVT.